Listed below are T cell receptor beta chains from one sample, sequenced in a study of Ad26.COV2.S vaccination and SARS-CoV-2 variants. This table comes from immunoSEQ multiplex PCR, and its TCRdb copy is limited to in-frame clones, with some not included. The sample holds 500,000 or so clones, approximately 92% seen once. The input for sequencing was peripheral blood, taken in a trial of Ad26.COV2.S vaccine versus placebo. These receptors were taken from a person aged 18-60 years who received the Ad26.COV2.S COVID-19 vaccine or a placebo. The conserved cysteine and the conserved F or W are not part of the CDR3 here. The D gene is left open where the match is weak. Not every row has a clone size; where given, it reads once, few, many or a size class.

D | J | size | V | CDR3
- | TRBJ1-5 | - | TRBV5-8 | ASSPSVNQPQH
- | TRBJ2-1 | once | TRBV29-1 | SVELGIDDEQF
- | TRBJ1-5 | - | TRBV4-2 | ASSQDTRGQPQH
- | TRBJ2-5 | - | TRBV11-3 | ASSPRSAGLETQY
- | TRBJ2-6 | - | TRBV7-3 | ASSLNSGANVLT
TRBD1 | TRBJ1-5 | - | TRBV19 | ASSSRDRGNQPQH
TRBD1 | TRBJ1-3 | - | TRBV9 | ASSARQGSGNTIY
TRBD1 | TRBJ1-5 | once | TRBV10-3 | AIRKGQGDQPQH
- | TRBJ2-4 | once | TRBV18 | ASSPPDGSNIQY
- | TRBJ1-1 | - | TRBV6-2/TRBV6-3 | ASSSEGFAEAF
TRBD2 | TRBJ2-3 | - | TRBV7-9 | ASSLDGTSKQY
- | TRBJ1-5 | once | TRBV28 | ASSFGVLGSWEVQPQH
- | TRBJ1-2 | - | TRBV19 | ASSIWYRGLYGYT
- | TRBJ1-6 | - | TRBV5-1 | ASSADGAAPLH
- | TRBJ1-2 | few | TRBV30 | AWIPRGAGNGYT
TRBD2 | TRBJ2-5 | - | TRBV4-1 | ASSQIPGLAGVETQY
- | TRBJ2-7 | - | TRBV6-6 | ASSSQVYEQY
- | TRBJ1-1 | - | TRBV3-1/TRBV3-2 | ASSQPGGDTEAF
- | TRBJ2-5 | - | TRBV28 | ASSSPPTQETQY
- | TRBJ2-3 | - | TRBV24-1 | ATSRSGGTDTQY